This T cell receptor (beta chain) was documented in a study of T cells in Graves' hyperthyroidism and ophthalmopathy. The length of the CDR3 is 15 residues. Between the trimmed V and J ends, which lost 0 bases and 0 bases, there was a span of 9 bases. Germline V gene lookup returns CDR1 SEHNR and CDR2 FQNEAQ (reference sequence). RNA transcripts gave rise to amplified TCR beta CDR3 regions. The study used the HTBI primer set for a first-round RT-PCR of the TCR CDR3. TCRdb used MiXCR to reprocess the multiplex PCR reads, holding one entry per CDR3 protein. This sample yields around 520,000 distinct CDR3 sequences, of which 11% to 15% are seen a single time; roughly 13% belongs to the top ten. This clonotype was counted many times.

The rearrangement joins TRBV7-9 to TRBJ2-7, with D hard to call. This sequence originates from a woman between 40 and 50 years old with Graves' hyperthyroidism. The sequenced sample was blood. CDR3 region: CASSLARDVSYEQYF. CDR3 in DNA: TGTGCCAGCAGCTTAGCGCGCGACGTCTCCTACGAGCAGTACTTC. Filled out from reference TRBV7-9 and TRBJ2-7, the complete variable domain reads DTGVSQNPRHKITKRGQNVTFRCDPISEHNRLYWYRQTLGQGPEFLTYFQNEAQLEKSRLLSDRFSAERPKGSFSTLEIQRTEQGDSAMYLCASSLARDVSYEQYFGPGTRLTVT.